Listed here are 7 T cell receptor beta chains from one sample, sequenced in a study of beta chain features in type 1 diabetes. Investigators reverse transcribed all isolated RNA, so they sequenced expressed TCRB transcripts. Sequenced by immunoSEQ multiplex PCR; TCRdb stores in-frame clones only, minus some. The sample comprises about 400,000 clones, over 9.5% of which are singletons, and about 0.018% rests with the top ten. What was sequenced was naive CD4+ T cells from blood. Receptor source: a man aged 18-30 years in good health.

This clone has only a few counts. The rearrangement uses TRBV5-4 and TRBJ2-1, with 13 bases lining up with TRBD2. V trimming: 4 bases; J trimming: 7 bases; junction bases outside the gene matches: 8. Germline V CDR1 and CDR2: SGHNT, YYREEE (reference sequence). The CDR3 loop spans 16 amino acids. The CDR3 loop reads CASSPRTSGSFNEQFF. CDR3 in DNA: TGTGCCAGCAGCCCAAGGACTAGCGGGAGCTTTAATGAGCAGTTCTTC. Full variable domain (outside the CDR3, taken from reference TRBV5-4 and TRBJ2-1): ETGVTQSPTHLIKTRGQQVTLRCSSQSGHNTVSWYQQALGQGPQFIFQYYREEENGRGNFPPRFSGLQFPNYSSELNVNALELDDSALYLCASSPRTSGSFNEQFFGPGTRLTVL.

This chain connects TRBV5-1 to TRBJ1-5; TRBD1 matches 8 bases. Germline CDR1 reads SGHRS; CDR2 reads YFSETQ. CDR3 length equals 15 residues. The junction had 3 bases not matched to a gene; V was cut back by 4 bases and J by 0 bases. CDR3 nucleotides: TGCGCCAGCAGCGAACAGGGGGTTAGCAATCAGCCCCAGCATTTT. Translating it yields CASSEQGVSNQPQHF. Variable domain in full (rest from reference TRBV5-1 and TRBJ1-5): KAGVTQTPRYLIKTRGQQVTLSCSPISGHRSVSWYQQTPGQGLQFLFEYFSETQRNKGNFPGRFSGRQFSNSRSEMNVSTLELGDSALYLCASSEQGVSNQPQHFGDGTRLSIL.

The V and J genes are TRBV11-3 and TRBJ2-6; tentative D call: TRBD1 (5 bases). Looked up from germline, CDR1 is SGHNT and CDR2 is YENEEA. Trimming shortened V by 6 bases and J by 3 bases, and 9 bases separated the two germline ends. The CDR3 contains 14 residues. CDR3 sequence: CASSPGYGANVLTF. For the CDR3, the DNA is TGTGCCAGCAGTCCAGGGTATGGGGCCAACGTCCTGACTTTC.

This clone was seen only a few times. The V gene is TRBV9, the J gene TRBJ2-5; D gene unclear. Trimming took off 0 bases at V and 5 bases at J, with 17 bases between the two ends. CDR1 is SGDLS, CDR2 YYNGEE, per germline. The CDR3 runs 16 residues. The CDR3 is CASSVDSNLDGETQYF. CDR3 nucleotides: TGTGCCAGCAGCGTAGATAGCAACCTAGACGGGGAGACCCAGTACTTC.

This clone was counted only a few times. The chain recombines TRBV15 with TRBJ2-2; D gene ambiguous. In germline, CDR1 is LNHNV, CDR2 YYDKDF (reference sequence). Trimming left V 0 bases short and J 1 base short, with 6 bases between. The CDR3 covers 15 residues. CDR3 residues: CATSRDVGNTGELFF. The CDR3 bases are TGTGCCACCAGCAGAGATGTCGGGAACACCGGGGAGCTGTTTTTT.

The rearrangement joins TRBV10-3 to TRBJ1-2, with 9 bases fitting TRBD1. J was trimmed by 8 bases and V by 6 bases; bases with no gene match: 10. Germline-derived CDR1 and CDR2 are ENHRY and SYGVKD. The CDR3 totals 14 residues. CDR3 in amino acids: CAIRDRDRVDGYTF. The DNA for the CDR3 is TGTGCCATCAGGGACCGGGACAGGGTGGACGGCTACACCTTC.

This chain links TRBV28 with TRBJ2-7; D is possibly TRBD1 (6 bases). V dropped 4 bases and J dropped 5 bases, with 15 bases sitting between them. This CDR3 is built from 14 residues. In germline, CDR1 is MDHEN, CDR2 SYDVKM. This CDR3 reads CASSSRKQGNEQYF. DNA of the CDR3: TGTGCCAGCAGTTCACGTAAACAGGGAAACGAGCAGTACTTC.